This is a list of T cell receptor beta chains from one sample in a study of T cells after yellow fever vaccination. TCRdb re-analysed the 5' RACE reads in MiXCR, keeping a single row per CDR3 protein. The data hold about 360,000 distinct CDR3 sequences, with over 5% observed a single time. Sequences were derived from PBMCs, sampled 5 days after the yellow fever booster vaccination. These receptors came from a man aged 25-45 years who received the YFV17D yellow fever vaccine. Each CDR3 is given with its conserved first and last residue. The D gene is left open where the match is weak. Size values are once, few and many counts, or a class for expanded clones, and some rows have none.

V gene,J gene,clone size,D gene,CDR3 DNA,CDR3 protein
TRBV20-1,TRBJ2-1,.,TRBD2,TGCAGTGCTAGACGGCCGGGACTAGCGGGAGGGGGGGAATACAATGAGCAGTTCTTC,CSARRPGLAGGGEYNEQFF
TRBV19,TRBJ2-1,.,.,TGTGCCAGTAGGGACAGCTACAATGAGCAGTTCTTC,CASRDSYNEQFF
TRBV5-1,TRBJ2-1,many,.,TGCGCCAGCAGCTCGGGGGGCGGGACCGTCTACAATGAGCAGTTCTTC,CASSSGGGTVYNEQFF
TRBV7-9,TRBJ1-1,many,.,TGTGCCAGCAGCCGACAGAGTGAAGCTTTCTTT,CASSRQSEAFF
TRBV11-2,TRBJ2-5,.,.,TGTGCCAGCAGCTCCTCCTTAGGGGGTAGAGAGACCCAGTACTTC,CASSSSLGGRETQYF
TRBV6-5,TRBJ1-1,.,.,TGTGCCAGCAGTTATTTTTGGGGTGAAGCTTTCTTT,CASSYFWGEAFF
TRBV10-2,TRBJ1-1,few,.,TGCGCCAGCAGTGACCTTGGTGCCGCGGCTTTCTTT,CASSDLGAAAFF
TRBV20-1,TRBJ1-1,many,.,TGCAGTGCTGGCGGGGGGGGCCTGCCTGAAGCTTTCTTT,CSAGGGGLPEAFF
TRBV20-1,TRBJ2-2,.,TRBD2,TGCAGTGCCAGCGGGAGGACGGGCGGGGAGCTGTTTTTT,CSASGRTGGELFF
TRBV3-1,TRBJ2-1,few,.,TGTGCCAGCAGCCTACTCGTGCGGGTGGGGGAGGATGAGCAGTTCTTC,CASSLLVRVGEDEQFF
TRBV10-3,TRBJ2-1,.,.,TGTGCCGTCGCGCCCCGCGCGGAGGATTACAATGAGCAGTTCTTC,CAVAPRAEDYNEQFF
TRBV5-1,TRBJ2-7,few,.,TGCGCCAGCAGCCGGAAAATCGACAGGAGTGAGTCCTACGAGCAGTACTTC,CASSRKIDRSESYEQYF
TRBV6-5,TRBJ2-1,few,TRBD2,TGTGCCAGCAGTTACTCGGGTCTAGCGGGAGGCCACAATGAGCAGTTCTTC,CASSYSGLAGGHNEQFF
TRBV6-2/TRBV6-3,TRBJ2-7,many,.,TGTGCCAGCCCCGGGCGAAGTCTTACCCTCTACGAGCAGTACTTC,CASPGRSLTLYEQYF
TRBV6-2/TRBV6-3,TRBJ2-2,.,.,TGTGCCAGCAGTTACGAGGGTCCCACCACCGGGGAGCTGTTTTTT,CASSYEGPTTGELFF
TRBV5-1,TRBJ2-7,few,TRBD2,TGCGCCAGCAGCTCCCGTCCTGGGAGGGTTGCCTACGAGCAGTACTTC,CASSSRPGRVAYEQYF
TRBV7-3,TRBJ2-2,many,.,TGTGCCAGCAGCCTTTATGCGCCTGGGGCCTCCACCCCGAACACCGGGGAGCTGTTTTTT,CASSLYAPGASTPNTGELFF
TRBV7-9,TRBJ2-3,few,TRBD2,TGTGCCAGCAAGCAGAATCGGGGGGAGGTGGCTTTT,CASKQNRGEVAF
TRBV12-3/TRBV12-4,TRBJ2-1,.,.,TGTGCCAGCAGTTTTAGGGTGGGAACGACAGGTGAGCAGTTCTTC,CASSFRVGTTGEQFF
TRBV7-7,TRBJ2-5,.,.,TGTGCCACCGGGGCTAGCGACCCGACCCAGTACTTC,CATGASDPTQYF
TRBV24-1,TRBJ2-1,many,TRBD1,TGTGCCACCAGTGACTCCGGGACAGGGGTAGATGAGCAGTTCTTC,CATSDSGTGVDEQFF
TRBV7-2,TRBJ1-3,.,TRBD1,TGTGCCAGCAGCCCGACAGGGGGCGGAAACACCATATATTTT,CASSPTGGGNTIYF
TRBV5-6,TRBJ2-2,many,.,TGTGCCAGCAGCTTCGGACTATTAAACACCGGGGAGCTGTTTTTT,CASSFGLLNTGELFF
TRBV4-1,TRBJ2-2,once,TRBD2,TGCGCCAGCAGCCCCCGCGGACTAGCGGGAGTTGGCACCGGGGAGCTGTTTTTT,CASSPRGLAGVGTGELFF
TRBV7-2,TRBJ2-5,many,.,TGTGCCAGCAGCCCCCGGAGGTTGGAGACCCAGTACTTC,CASSPRRLETQYF
TRBV20-1,TRBJ2-1,few,TRBD2,TGCAGTGCTAGGCGACGGGAGGTCCGGCAAGAGCAGTTCTTC,CSARRREVRQEQFF